This T cell receptor (beta chain) was documented in a study of monozygotic twins with inflammatory bowel disease. CDR1 MNHNY and CDR2 SVGAGI come from the germline V gene (reference sequence). This CDR3 has 14 amino acids. TCRdb reprocessed the 5' RACE reads and stores each CDR3 protein as one record, lacking DNA. The repertoire shows about 130,000 distinct CDR3 sequences; the top ten hold roughly 1.2%. The receptor's source is a human donor with ulcerative colitis or Crohn's disease, or a healthy co-twin of an affected twin (not recorded which). The chain joins TRBV6-6 to TRBJ1-5. The specimen was blood. This CDR3 reads CATAPGGPRQPQHF.